Below, 12 T cell receptor beta chains from the same sample are listed, as sequenced in a study of T cells in women clearing cervical HPV infection. Here immunoSEQ multiplex PCR was the method, and the copy in TCRdb shows in-frame clones only, minus some. The specimen's table records some 40,000 clones. Input material: blood buffy coat. All receptors derive from a woman between 18 and 70 years old with a cervical HPV16 infection that either progressed to CIN3+ or cleared (not recorded which).

Note on this clone: The read comes to an end 3 residues before the CDR3 does, leaving the germline J gene to fill in the end. The J gene is TRBJ2-3, the V gene TRBV5-4; 7 positions agree with TRBD2. The CDR3 loop spans 16 amino acids. V shed 3 bases and J 4 bases; nucleotides not matched to a gene: 11. Germline CDR1 SGHNT, CDR2 YYREEE (reference sequence). The DNA read from the CDR3 is TGTGCCAGCAGCTCCGCGAGGGGAGGGTTCGCAGATACG. This translates into CASSSARGGFADT. The CDR3 reads in full as CASSSARGGFADTQYF.

Remarks on this clone: The read gets to within 3 residues of the CDR3 end, and the germline J gene fills in the rest. The chain is built from TRBV5-1 and TRBJ2-2; D might be TRBD2 (6 bases). This CDR3 is built from 16 residues. The ends were cut back, 5 bases at V and 1 base at J, with 15 bases in the middle. Germline V gives CDR1 SGHRS, CDR2 YFSETQ. CDR3 DNA (partial): TGCGCCAGCAGTTTTTCGGCGGGGATGAACACCGGGGAG. This gives the protein CASSFSAGMNTGE. The complete CDR3 reads CASSFSAGMNTGELFF.

With respect to this clone: Read coverage stops 3 residues before the CDR3 terminus; the germline J gene supplies the remainder. This rearrangement joins TRBV5-1 to TRBJ2-3, with 8 bases fitting TRBD1. CDR1 is SGHRS, CDR2 YFSETQ, per germline. CDR3 length: 13 amino acids. CDR3 amino acids: CASSFNQGATQYF. The DNA read from the CDR3 is TGCGCCAGCAGCTTCAACCAGGGGGCGACG.

In regard to this clone: From the germline J gene comes the end of the CDR3, since the read stops 3 residues before it. The rearrangement links TRBV30 to TRBJ2-5; 7 bases agree with TRBD1. Germline V gene lookup returns CDR1 GTSNPN and CDR2 SVGIG (reference sequence). This CDR3 is built from 15 residues. Trimming at V came to 1 base and at J to 4 bases, leaving 9 bases not matched to a gene. This CDR3 reads CAWSAGPQGVETQYF. The CDR3 DNA, read in part, is TGTGCCTGGAGTGCGGGACCCCAGGGGGTAGAGACC. Supplemented by reference TRBV30 and TRBJ2-5, the full variable domain reads SQTIHQWPATLVQPVGSPLSLECTVEGTSNPNLYWYRQAAGRGLQLLFYSVGIGQISSEVPQNLSASRPQDRQFILSSKKLLLSDSGFYLCAWSAGPQGVETQYFGPGTRLLVL.

In regard to this clone: The read gets to within 3 residues of the CDR3 end, and the germline J gene fills in the rest. The chain employs TRBV20-1 and TRBJ2-7; 16 bases match TRBD2. V gave up 6 bases and J gave up 1 base; unmatched junction bases: 15. The CDR3 sequence is 19 residues long. Germline CDR1 reads DFQATT; CDR2 reads SNEGSKA (reference sequence). This CDR3 is CSARSPGLAGGMISYEQYF. The part of the CDR3 DNA that was read is TGCAGTGCCCGCTCACCGGGACTAGCGGGAGGGATGATTTCCTACGAG.

To note about this clone: The read ends 3 residues early relative to the CDR3; the germline J gene fills the gap. This rearrangement joins TRBV18 to TRBJ1-2; a weak D match, TRBD1 (5 bases). Germline V CDR1 and CDR2: KGHSH, LQKENI. This CDR3 comprises 13 residues. This CDR3 reads CASSPPGLYDYTF. The CDR3 bases that were read are TGTGCCAGCTCACCGCCGGGACTTTACGAC.

On this clone: The read terminates 3 residues before the CDR3 end, so the remaining end is supplied by the germline J gene. The rearrangement links TRBV20-1 to TRBJ1-5; maybe TRBD1 (5 bases). CDR3 length equals 13 residues. V dropped 1 base and J dropped 3 bases, with 7 bases sitting between them. Germline V gives CDR1 DFQATT, CDR2 SNEGSKA (reference sequence). Incomplete CDR3 DNA: TGCAGTGCTAGAGGACAGAACAATCAGCCC. Its translation: CSARGQNNQP. The entire CDR3 reads CSARGQNNQPQHF.

Concerning this clone itself: Coverage ceases 3 residues before the CDR3 finishes, and the germline J gene fills in the end. The J gene is TRBJ1-4, the V gene TRBV5-1; TRBD1 is a possible D gene (6 bases). CDR1 is SGHRS and CDR2 is YFSETQ in the germline V gene. V lost 6 bases, J lost 1 base, and 13 bases lay in between. The CDR3 is 15 residues long. The CDR3 bases that were read are TGCGCCAGCAACCCTACAGGGAAAACTAATGAAAAA. Translated: CASNPTGKTNEK. The CDR3 reads in full as CASNPTGKTNEKLFF. The variable domain in full, completed from reference TRBV5-1 and TRBJ1-4, reads KAGVTQTPRYLIKTRGQQVTLSCSPISGHRSVSWYQQTPGQGLQFLFEYFSETQRNKGNFPGRFSGRQFSNSRSEMNVSTLELGDSALYLCASNPTGKTNEKLFFGSGTQLSVL.

Notes on this clone: The CDR3 end lies 3 residues beyond the end of the read and is filled in from the germline J gene. J is TRBJ2-3 and V is TRBV18; D possibly corresponds to TRBD1 (6 bases). CDR3 length: 14 residues. Germline loops: CDR1 KGHSH, CDR2 LQKENI. V shed 8 bases and J shed 1 base, with 13 bases lying between them. The CDR3 loop reads CASTPDSRTDTQYF. The CDR3 DNA, read in part, is TGTGCCAGCACGCCGGACAGTCGCACAGATACG.

The DNA read from the CDR3 is TGTGCCAGCAGCTTGAATAGCGGGGGCACAGATACG. Its translation is CASSLNSGGTDT. The whole CDR3 protein reads CASSLNSGGTDTQYF. The chain is built from TRBV5-6 and TRBJ2-3; 8 nucleotides agree with TRBD2. The read comes to an end 3 residues before the CDR3 does, leaving the germline J gene to fill in the end. Losses at the gene ends were 1 base for V and 1 base for J; bases not matched to a gene: 2. CDR1 is SGHDT, CDR2 YYEEEE, per germline. The CDR3 covers 15 residues.

CDR3: CASSLGGLSGNTIYF. CDR3 DNA (partial): TGCGCCAGCAGCTTGGGAGGGCTCTCTGGAAACACC. The chain employs TRBV5-1 and TRBJ1-3, with D hard to call. The read falls 3 residues short of the CDR3 end, and the missing part is taken from the germline J gene. The CDR3 is 15 amino acids. Trimming removed 0 bases at V and 0 bases at J, with 7 bases between. Germline V lookup: CDR1 SGHRS, CDR2 YFSETQ. Combining the CDR3 with reference TRBV5-1 and TRBJ1-3 gives the whole variable domain KAGVTQTPRYLIKTRGQQVTLSCSPISGHRSVSWYQQTPGQGLQFLFEYFSETQRNKGNFPGRFSGRQFSNSRSEMNVSTLELGDSALYLCASSLGGLSGNTIYFGEGSWLTVV.

Points on this clone: The read finishes 3 residues shy of the CDR3 end, and the germline J gene is used to complete it. The chain carries TRBV20-1 and TRBJ2-7, with TRBD2 identical over 9 bases. From germline, CDR1 is DFQATT and CDR2 SNEGSKA (reference sequence). This CDR3 has 17 residues. The ends lost 1 base at V and 4 bases at J; junction bases unmatched: 14. CDR3 residues: CSARAPGVAGAQYEQYF. Incomplete CDR3 DNA: TGCAGTGCTAGAGCTCCAGGGGTAGCGGGGGCTCAATACGAG.